The source of this T cell receptor (beta chain) is a study of graft-versus-host responses after intestinal transplantation. Irradiated stimulators labeled with violet dye, about 200,000 in number, were plated with about 200,000 CFSE-labeled responders. J lost 1 base, V lost 1 base, and 1 base had no gene match. Germline CDR1 reads LNHDA; CDR2 reads SQIVND (reference sequence). The CDR3 runs 14 residues. Profiled with immunoSEQ multiplex PCR; TCRdb holds only in-frame clones, not every one. The sample includes 20,000 to 25,000 clones, 40% of them seen just once. General study points: Detected in recipient marrow were GvH clones, some of which were first observed in ileum or blood. Where graft-donor T cell macrochimerism was present, patients had high graft-versus-host to host-versus-graft clonal ratios in allografts.

Specimen: alloreactive CD4+ T cells from a mixed lymphocyte reaction culture, collected before intestinal transplant. Subset denoted: CFSE-low proliferating T cells sorted from approximately 6-day pre-transplant mixed lymphocyte reaction (GvH or HvG direction). J is TRBJ2-7 and V is TRBV19; 7 nucleotides align to TRBD2. The TCR sequence derives from a human patient who received an intestinal transplant. Here the CDR3 DNA reads TGTGCCAGTAGTATAGCGGGAGGATCCTACGAGCAGTACTTC. Its protein product is CASSIAGGSYEQYF.